The next 8 T cell receptor beta chains were all read from a single sample in a study of molecular identifiers for immune sequencing clone quantification. Via MiXCR, TCRdb re-called the PCR reads, giving one row per CDR3 protein. Among more than 85,000 distinct CDR3 sequences listed, roughly a third were seen once. Input material: naive CD8+ T cells from blood, with Jurkat cell RNA spiked in. The subset: FACS-sorted CD8+CD4-CCR7+CD45RA+ naive T cells. These receptors were taken from a human donor in good health. Some libraries in this study had Jurkat cell RNA spiked in.

This clonotype was observed a few times. The J gene is TRBJ2-3, the V gene TRBV4-2; no firm D call. The CDR3 has 14 amino acids. Trimming pared 2 bases from V and 0 bases from J, leaving 6 bases between. Looked up from germline, CDR1 is LGHNA and CDR2 is YNFKEQ. The CDR3 DNA sequence: TGTGCCAGCAGCCAAATAGCTAGCACAGATACGCAGTATTTT. This translates into CASSQIASTDTQYF.

This clonotype was counted a few times. This chain links TRBV6-2 or TRBV6-3 with TRBJ2-7; 9 nucleotides line up with TRBD1. The germline V gene has CDR1 MNHEY and CDR2 SVGEGT. The CDR3 contains 14 residues. Germline trimming cut 7 bases from V and 5 bases from J; bases unmatched to any gene: 9. Here the CDR3 DNA reads TGTGCCAGCACCGATTGGGGACAGGGACACGAGCAGTACTTC. As protein: CASTDWGQGHEQYF.

As concerns this clonotype: The junction shows a germline mismatch at one end, possibly a read error. The V call is TRBV7-9, the J call TRBJ1-4, with a weak D call TRBD1 (5 bases). The CDR3 loop spans 14 amino acids. Germline V gives CDR1 SEHNR, CDR2 FQNEAQ (reference sequence). CDR3 sequence reads: CASSSVQENEELFF. As DNA, the CDR3 is TGTGCAAGCAGCTCCGTACAGGAAAATGAAGAACTGTTTTTT.

This rearrangement joins TRBV20-1 to TRBJ2-7, with 8 bases identical to TRBD2. Germline lookup yields CDR1 DFQATT and CDR2 SNEGSKA (reference sequence). There are 14 residues in the CDR3. The J segment lost 1 base and the V segment lost 3 bases, leaving 5 bases of the junction unmatched. The CDR3 DNA follows: TGCAGTGCTAGGTTTGGCGGGAGGTCCTACGAGCAGTACTTC. Translated, it gives CSARFGGRSYEQYF.

The gene calls are TRBV2 and TRBJ2-7; tentative D call: TRBD1 (6 bases). The germline V gene encodes CDR1 SNHLY and CDR2 FYNNEI. CDR3 length: 15 amino acids. Trimming shortened V by 1 base and J by 4 bases, and 14 bases separated the two germline ends. This CDR3 is CASSEGPGGGYEQYF. CDR3 DNA sequence: TGTGCCAGCAGTGAAGGTCCTGGGGGCGGATACGAGCAGTACTTC.

Note on this clonotype: Here the CDR3 omits its conserved ending phenylalanine or tryptophan, so a read error is the likely source. It is unclear where the CDR3 begins or ends on the DNA, so no DNA is shown, and the CDR3 is as TCRdb lists it. The V call is TRBV15, the J call TRBJ2-3. CDR1 and CDR2 (germline): LNHNV, YYDKDF (reference sequence). Termini included, the CDR3 measures 14 amino acids. The CDR3 is CATSEPQSTDTQNY.

The genes are TRBV27 and TRBJ1-1; possible D gene TRBD1, 5 bases. The CDR3 consists of 14 residues. V was clipped by 0 bases and J by 4 bases, with 9 bases between them. CDR1 is MNHEY and CDR2 is SMNVEV in the germline V gene (reference sequence). CDR3 in amino acids: CASSLSGTFTEAFF. The DNA of the CDR3 is TGTGCCAGCAGTTTATCAGGGACTTTCACTGAAGCTTTCTTT.

Remarks on this clonotype: With a much larger clone just one base away, this may be a read error. The chain employs TRBV29-1 and TRBJ2-7; D is uncertain. CDR3 length: 11 amino acids. V was trimmed by 6 bases and J by 2 bases, leaving 8 bases between them. Germline CDR1 reads SQVTM; CDR2 reads ANQGSEA. CDR3 DNA sequence: TGCAGCGTCGTCGGAACCTACGAGCAGTACTTC. Amino acids: CSVVGTYEQYF.